Included here is one T cell receptor (beta chain) sequence, with context. Between the trimmed V and J ends, which lost 2 bases and 2 bases, there was a span of 7 bases. Germline-derived CDR1 and CDR2 are MNHEY and SVGAGI. The CDR3 totals 14 residues. This PCR relied on a set of 60 Vbeta primers and 13 Jbeta primers. The data were produced by immunoSEQ multiplex PCR, yet TCRdb's version contains in-frame clones alone and is incomplete. The table includes tens of thousands of clones, 65% to 75% detected once. This entry comes from a study of cytomegalovirus exposure and HLA in healthy donors. Source material: PBMCs. This TCR came from a man in his thirties or forties in good health and CMV-seronegative. The chain joins TRBV6-5 to TRBJ1-5, with D possibly being TRBD1 (5 bases). The CDR3 protein is CASSYRGGNQPQHF. DNA of the CDR3: TGTGCCAGCAGTTACAGGGGTGGCAATCAGCCCCAGCATTTT.